This passage covers 8 T cell receptor beta chains from one sample sequenced in a study of blood T cell repertoires in COVID-19. Clones were sequenced by immunoSEQ multiplex PCR, and TCRdb holds only the in-frame ones, with some missing. The table has about 230,000 clones, around 84% seen once. The sequenced material came from peripheral blood. The receptors originated from a man aged 50 to 59 with COVID-19, enrolled during active disease.

The CDR3 DNA reads TGTGCCTGGGATGGACAGGGGGGCCTTAATGAGCAGTTCTTC. Its translation is CAWDGQGGLNEQFF. The rearrangement uses TRBV30 and TRBJ2-1; 10 nucleotides match TRBD1. This CDR3 is 14 amino acids long. Germline CDR1 reads GTSNPN; CDR2 reads SVGIG (reference sequence). Germline trimming cut 5 bases from V and 7 bases from J; bases unmatched to any gene: 8.

The sample holds one count of this clone. The CDR3 sequence is CAYRQGPNEKLFF. The CDR3 DNA sequence: TGTGCCTATCGACAGGGCCCGAATGAAAAACTGTTTTTT. J is TRBJ1-4 and V is TRBV30; the match to TRBD1 covers 7 bases. J lost 5 bases, V lost 7 bases, and 7 bases had no gene match. This CDR3 has 13 amino acids. Per germline, CDR1 GTSNPN and CDR2 SVGIG (reference sequence). Combining the CDR3 with reference TRBV30 and TRBJ1-4 gives the whole variable domain SQTIHQWPATLVQPVGSPLSLECTVEGTSNPNLYWYRQAAGRGLQLLFYSVGIGQISSEVPQNLSASRPQDRQFILSSKKLLLSDSGFYLCAYRQGPNEKLFFGSGTQLSVL.

This rearrangement joins TRBV7-9 to TRBJ1-2; no clear D. This CDR3 region has 15 residues. The V gene lost 1 base and the J gene lost 8 bases, with 17 bases spanning the gap. Germline V gives CDR1 SEHNR, CDR2 FQNEAQ (reference sequence). The CDR3 coding sequence is TGTGCCAGCAGCTTAGTATCCCTCCCTTCCGGGGGCTACACCTTC. Protein: CASSLVSLPSGGYTF.

This chain joins TRBV7-2 and TRBJ1-1; possibly TRBD1 for D (6 bases). V lost 4 bases to trimming and J lost 6 bases, with 15 bases between them. This CDR3 has 14 amino acids. CDR1 and CDR2 (germline): SGHTA, FQGNSA. The CDR3 reads CASSSGQIGAEAFF. The CDR3 DNA sequence: TGTGCCAGCAGCTCCGGACAGATCGGCGCTGAAGCTTTCTTT.

This clone was recorded once. The chain employs TRBV7-3 and TRBJ1-5; 11 nucleotides agree with TRBD1. V lost 5 bases and J lost 5; bases outside the gene matches: 5. The CDR3 has 15 residues. Germline V lookup: CDR1 SGHTA, CDR2 FQGTGA. This CDR3 is CASSPTGQGDQPQHF. The CDR3 region has the DNA TGTGCCAGCAGCCCGACGGGACAGGGGGATCAGCCCCAGCATTTT.

V usage is TRBV7-2 and J usage is TRBJ2-1; D may be TRBD2 (6 bases). Looked up from germline, CDR1 is SGHTA and CDR2 is FQGNSA. Trimming stripped 5 bases from V and 6 bases from J, with 20 bases between. The CDR3 is made up of 16 amino acids. CDR3 coding DNA: TGTGCCAGCAGCCCTATTGATGGCGGGGAGACCAATGAGCAGTTCTTC. Encoded protein: CASSPIDGGETNEQFF.

As DNA, the CDR3 is TGCGCCAGCAGCCCCCAGACAGGGCTTTTCTCCGGAACCCAGTACTTC. Translated, it gives CASSPQTGLFSGTQYF. The chain joins TRBV4-3 to TRBJ2-5; 7 bases agree with TRBD1. Per germline, CDR1 LGHNA and CDR2 YSLEER. This CDR3 is 16 amino acids long. Trimming at V came to 4 bases and at J to 8 bases, leaving 16 bases not matched to a gene.

A single count supports this clone. The rearrangement uses TRBV20-1 and TRBJ1-5; 7 bases fit TRBD1. V lost 3 bases and J lost 0; bases outside the gene matches: 8. The CDR3 runs to 16 residues. Germline assignment: CDR1 DFQATT and CDR2 SNEGSKA (reference sequence). The CDR3 DNA sequence: TGCAGTGCTAGTCGCAGGGGACAGTATAGCAATCAGCCCCAGCATTTT. Translated, it gives CSASRRGQYSNQPQHF.